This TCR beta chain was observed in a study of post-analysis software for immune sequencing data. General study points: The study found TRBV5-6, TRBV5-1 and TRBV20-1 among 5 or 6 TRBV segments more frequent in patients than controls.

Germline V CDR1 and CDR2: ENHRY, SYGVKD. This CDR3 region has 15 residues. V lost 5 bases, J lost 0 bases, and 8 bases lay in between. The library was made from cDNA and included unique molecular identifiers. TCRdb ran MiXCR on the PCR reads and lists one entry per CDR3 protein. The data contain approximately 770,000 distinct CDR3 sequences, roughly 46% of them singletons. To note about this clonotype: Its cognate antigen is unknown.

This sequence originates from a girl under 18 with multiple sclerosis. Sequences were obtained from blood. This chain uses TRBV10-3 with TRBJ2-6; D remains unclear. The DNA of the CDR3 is TGTGCCATCAGTATCGGAACCTCTGGGGCCAACGTCCTGACTTTC. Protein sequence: CAISIGTSGANVLTF.